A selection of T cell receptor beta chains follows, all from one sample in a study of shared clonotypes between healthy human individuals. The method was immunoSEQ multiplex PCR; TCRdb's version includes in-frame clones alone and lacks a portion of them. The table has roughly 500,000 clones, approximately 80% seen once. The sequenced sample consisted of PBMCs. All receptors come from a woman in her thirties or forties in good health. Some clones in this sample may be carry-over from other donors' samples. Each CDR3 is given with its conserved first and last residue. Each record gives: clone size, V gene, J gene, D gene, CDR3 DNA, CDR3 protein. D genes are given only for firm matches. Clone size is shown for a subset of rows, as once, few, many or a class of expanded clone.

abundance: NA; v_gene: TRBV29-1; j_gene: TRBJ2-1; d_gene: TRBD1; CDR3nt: TGCAGCGTTGCAACAGGGGTCTTTTTCAATGAGCAGTTCTTC; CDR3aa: CSVATGVFFNEQFF
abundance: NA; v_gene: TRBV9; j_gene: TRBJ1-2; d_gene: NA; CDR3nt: TGTGCCAGCAGCGTAGACAGAAACTATGGCTACACCTTC; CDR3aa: CASSVDRNYGYTF
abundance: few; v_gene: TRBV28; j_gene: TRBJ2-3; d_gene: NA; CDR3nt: TGTGCCAGCAGTTTGGAGCGTCCCACAGATACGCAGTATTTT; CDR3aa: CASSLERPTDTQYF
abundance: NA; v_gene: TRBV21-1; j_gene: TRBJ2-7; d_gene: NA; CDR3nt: TGTGCCAGCAGCAAGGAAGGTCAGGGGCCGACCCGCGGATACTACGAGCAGTACTTC; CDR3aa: CASSKEGQGPTRGYYEQYF
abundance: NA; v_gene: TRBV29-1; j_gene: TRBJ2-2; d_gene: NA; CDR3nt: TGCAGCGTTTCCGTGACGGGGGCGCACGCCGGGGAGCTGTTTTTT; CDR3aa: CSVSVTGAHAGELFF
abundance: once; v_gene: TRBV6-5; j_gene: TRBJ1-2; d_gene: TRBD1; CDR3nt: TGTGCCAGCAGTTCAGGGGGACTTAACTATGGCTACACCTTC; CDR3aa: CASSSGGLNYGYTF
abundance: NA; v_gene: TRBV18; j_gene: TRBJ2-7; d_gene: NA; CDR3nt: TGTGCCAGCTCACCCCTAGTCGGGACCACCGCCTACGAGCAGTACTTC; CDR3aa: CASSPLVGTTAYEQYF
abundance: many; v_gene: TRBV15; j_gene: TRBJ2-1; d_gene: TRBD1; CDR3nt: TGTGCCACCAGCAGGGAGGGACAGGGGGGATACAATGAGCAGTTCTTC; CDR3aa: CATSREGQGGYNEQFF
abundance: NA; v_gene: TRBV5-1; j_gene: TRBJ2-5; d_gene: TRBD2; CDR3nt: TGCGCCAGCAGCCGCGGACTAGCGGGAGGCCGGCCCCAAGAGACCCAGTACTTC; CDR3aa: CASSRGLAGGRPQETQYF
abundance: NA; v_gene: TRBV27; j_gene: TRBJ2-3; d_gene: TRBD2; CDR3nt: TGTGCCAGCAGTTTGACTAGCGGGAAGGAAGATACGCAGTATTTT; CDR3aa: CASSLTSGKEDTQYF
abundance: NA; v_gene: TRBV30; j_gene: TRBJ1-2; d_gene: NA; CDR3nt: TGTGCCTGGAGCTCAGGGCAGGCTGGCTACACCTTC; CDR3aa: CAWSSGQAGYTF
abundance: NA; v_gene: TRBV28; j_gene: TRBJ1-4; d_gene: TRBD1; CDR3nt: TGTGCCAGCACCCTCCACGGGACAGGGCAGGAAAAACTGTTTTTT; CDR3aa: CASTLHGTGQEKLFF
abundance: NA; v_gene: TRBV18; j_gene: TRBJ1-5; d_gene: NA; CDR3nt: TGTGCCAGCTCACCGGGCGGGGATAGCAATCAGCCCCAGCATTTT; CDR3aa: CASSPGGDSNQPQHF
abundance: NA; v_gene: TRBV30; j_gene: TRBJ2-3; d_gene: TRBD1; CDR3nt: TGTGCCTGGAGTCCCGGGACAGGGCCCACAGATACGCAGTATTTT; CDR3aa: CAWSPGTGPTDTQYF
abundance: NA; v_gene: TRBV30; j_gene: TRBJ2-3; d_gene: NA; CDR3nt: TGTGCCTGGAGTTGGGGGCCCACAGATACGCAGTATTTT; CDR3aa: CAWSWGPTDTQYF
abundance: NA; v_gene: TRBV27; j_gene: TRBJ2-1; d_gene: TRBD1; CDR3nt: TGTGCCAGCAGCCGGAAAACAGGGGATGAGCAGTTCTTC; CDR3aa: CASSRKTGDEQFF
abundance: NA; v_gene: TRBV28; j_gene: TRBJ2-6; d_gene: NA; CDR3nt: TGTGCCAGCAGTTTCCCAGGGAATAGGGGGGCCAACGTCCTGACTTTC; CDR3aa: CASSFPGNRGANVLTF
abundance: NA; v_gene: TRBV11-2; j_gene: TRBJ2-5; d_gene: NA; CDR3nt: TGTGCCAGCAGCCCCCGTGGGGCAAGCCTCGGTGAGACCCAGTACTTC; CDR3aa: CASSPRGASLGETQYF
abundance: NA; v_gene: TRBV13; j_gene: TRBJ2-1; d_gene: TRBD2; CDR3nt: TGTGCCAGCAGCTCGGGACTAGTGGCTCTCCGTGAGCAGTTCTTC; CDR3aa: CASSSGLVALREQFF
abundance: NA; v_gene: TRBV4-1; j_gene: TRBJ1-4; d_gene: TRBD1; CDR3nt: TGCGCCAGCAGCCAGGCCTGGGACAGGGGTGAAAAACTGTTTTTT; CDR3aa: CASSQAWDRGEKLFF
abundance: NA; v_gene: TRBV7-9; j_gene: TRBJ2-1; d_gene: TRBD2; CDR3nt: TGTGCCAGCAGTACTATACTAGCGGGAGATTGGAATGAGCAGTTCTTC; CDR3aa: CASSTILAGDWNEQFF
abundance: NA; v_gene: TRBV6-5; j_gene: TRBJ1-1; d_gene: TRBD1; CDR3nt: TGTGCCAGCAGTTACTCGGGGACAGGGGACACTGAAGCTTTCTTT; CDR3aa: CASSYSGTGDTEAFF
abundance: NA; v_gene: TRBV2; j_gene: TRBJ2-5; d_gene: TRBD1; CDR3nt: TGTGCCAGCTCGGACAGGGGGCGCGAGACCCAGTACTTC; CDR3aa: CASSDRGRETQYF
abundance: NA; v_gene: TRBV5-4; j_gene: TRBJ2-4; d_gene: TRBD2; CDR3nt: TGTGCCAGCAGCCTTAGACTAGCGGACCGGGAGTACTTC; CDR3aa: CASSLRLADREYF
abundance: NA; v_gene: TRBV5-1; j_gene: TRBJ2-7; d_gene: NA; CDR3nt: TGCGCCAGCAGCTTGGAATCGGTAAGCTCCTACGAGCAGTACTTC; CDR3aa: CASSLESVSSYEQYF
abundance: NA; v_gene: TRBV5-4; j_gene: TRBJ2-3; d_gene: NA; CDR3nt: TGTGCCAGCAGCTCGGGACAACGATCGTTGGATACGCAGTATTTT; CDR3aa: CASSSGQRSLDTQYF
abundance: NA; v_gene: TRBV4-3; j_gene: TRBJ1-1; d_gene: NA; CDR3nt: TGCGCCACCGCATCGAGGGGCGGCACTGAAGCTTTCTTT; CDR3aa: CATASRGGTEAFF
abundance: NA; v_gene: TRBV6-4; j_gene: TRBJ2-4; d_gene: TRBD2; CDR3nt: TGTGCCAGCAGTGCATTCCGGCTAGCGGAGCCCAGGGACATTCAGTACTTC; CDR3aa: CASSAFRLAEPRDIQYF
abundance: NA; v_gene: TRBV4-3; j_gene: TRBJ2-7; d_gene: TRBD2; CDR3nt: TGCGCCAGCAGCCAAGCAGCGGGAGGCTCTTGGGAGCAGTACTTC; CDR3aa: CASSQAAGGSWEQYF
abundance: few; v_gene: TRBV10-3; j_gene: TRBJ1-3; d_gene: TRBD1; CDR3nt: TGTGCCATCAGGCAGGGGGATGGAAACACCATATATTTT; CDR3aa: CAIRQGDGNTIYF
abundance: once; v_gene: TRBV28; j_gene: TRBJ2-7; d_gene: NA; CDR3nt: TGTGCCAGCAGTTTATATCGATCCGAGTTCTCCTACGAGCAGTACTTC; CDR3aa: CASSLYRSEFSYEQYF
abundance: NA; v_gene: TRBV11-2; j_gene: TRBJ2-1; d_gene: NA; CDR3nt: TGTGCCAGCAGCTTAGATCAATATCTAGCGACCGACAATGAGCAGTTCTTC; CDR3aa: CASSLDQYLATDNEQFF
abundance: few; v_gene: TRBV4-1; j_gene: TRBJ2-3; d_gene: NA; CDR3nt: TGCGCCAGCAGCCAAGTGGGCCCCCCCTTTACGGATACGCAGTATTTT; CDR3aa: CASSQVGPPFTDTQYF
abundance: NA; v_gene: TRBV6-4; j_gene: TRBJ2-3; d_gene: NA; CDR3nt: TGTGCCAGCAGGATGGAGGAAGGGGCAGATACGCAGTATTTT; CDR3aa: CASRMEEGADTQYF
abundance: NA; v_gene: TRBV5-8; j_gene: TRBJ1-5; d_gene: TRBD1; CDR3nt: TGTGCCAGCAGCCTGACAGGCACAGGGGACCGCAATCAGCCCCAGCATTTT; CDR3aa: CASSLTGTGDRNQPQHF
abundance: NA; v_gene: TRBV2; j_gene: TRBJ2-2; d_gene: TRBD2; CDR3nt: TGTGCCAGCAGTGAAACGGGACTAGCGATCGGGGAGCTGTTTTTT; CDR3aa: CASSETGLAIGELFF